These T cell receptor beta chains were read from a single sample in a study of blood T cell repertoires in COVID-19. Profiled with immunoSEQ multiplex PCR; TCRdb holds only in-frame clones, not every one. The sample has 300,000 to 400,000 clones, around 90% seen once; the top ten hold more than 7.5%. The sequenced sample was peripheral blood. The receptors come from a man aged 30-40 years with COVID-19, enrolled during active disease. CDR3s include the opening cysteine and the closing phenylalanine or tryptophan. Not every row has a clone size; where given, it reads once, few, many or a size class.

>TRBV2|.|TRBJ2-5
CASSERTGEVVVCYF
>TRBV13|few|TRBJ1-6
CASSLAYGTDNSPLHF
>TRBV5-4|.|TRBJ1-1
CASSLPDRGSPAFF
>TRBV6-4|.|TRBJ1-2
CASRGATGFGSNYGYTF
>TRBV20-1|.|TRBJ2-2
CSASRSGTSGRNTGELFF
>TRBV5-1|.|TRBJ2-1
CASSSTSGVYNEQFF
>TRBV6-5|.|TRBJ2-7
CASSYGLAGVYEQYF
>TRBV24-1|.|TRBJ2-7
CATSDPRTGLYEQYF
>TRBV7-2|.|TRBJ1-1
CASSKRRGTEAFF
>TRBV5-6|.|TRBJ1-3
CASSLRGHGNTIYF
>TRBV6-1|.|TRBJ1-2
CASSEPENYGYTF
>TRBV5-1|once|TRBJ2-2
CASSFGQEAGELFF
>TRBV6-4|.|TRBJ2-1
CASSRAFGGNEQFF
>TRBV6-5|.|TRBJ2-7
CASSSDKGGREQYF